This paragraph reports one TCR beta chain. Antigen: not known. The data belong to a study of CD8 T cells in ankylosing spondylitis. Findings of the study overall: Earlier reports found some motif variants in synovial fluid and blood in reactive arthritis. Seven to nine highly homologous variants made up a TCR beta motif, and this motif appeared characteristic of ankylosing spondylitis blood. In ankylosing spondylitis patients, matched synovial fluid reportedly showed significant enrichment of disease-linked clones.

The CDR3 covers 19 residues. Germline V gene sequence: CDR1 MGHRA, CDR2 YSYEKL. After removal of 0 bases from V and 5 bases from J, the junction contained 14 bases not matched to a gene. The authors made TCR beta libraries by quantitative 5'-RACE with molecular barcodes. TCRdb re-derived calls from the 5' RACE reads in MiXCR, one entry per CDR3 protein. The data hold 200,000 to 250,000 distinct CDR3 sequences, with around 20% observed a single time. The receptor's source is a male donor with ankylosing spondylitis. The chain uses TRBV4-1 and TRBJ2-2; 8 bases agree with TRBD2. The source material was blood, either unsorted or a sorted T cell fraction (not recorded which). This CDR3 is CASSQERGTGGPYTGELFF. The CDR3 bases are TGCGCCAGCAGCCAAGAACGAGGGACGGGAGGGCCGTATACCGGGGAGCTGTTTTTT.